This T cell receptor (beta chain) was captured in a study of early T cells in non-severe SARS-CoV-2 infection. About the research overall: RNA in bulk from unsorted whole blood was sequenced, and chains were unpaired. General study results and limits: Lookups in VDJdb leaned toward anti-spike CD8 responses and missed private and CD4 specificities.

With regard to this clonotype: What it binds is unknown.

Tagging with unique molecular identifiers was applied to individual cDNA molecules. TCRdb re-analysed the 5' RACE reads in MiXCR, keeping a single row per CDR3 protein. The table includes fewer than 100,000 distinct CDR3 sequences, around 13% detected once. The sequence derives from an adult who was a healthcare worker with PCR-confirmed SARS-CoV-2 infection or an uninfected control (not recorded which). The source material was whole blood.

The CDR3 DNA sequence: TGTGCCAGCAGCTCCCCCCCCCGGCCGGGTGAGCAGTTCTTC. It encodes CASSSPPRPGEQFF. This sequence joins TRBV7-9 and TRBJ2-1; D is undetermined. Trimming removed 4 bases from V and 9 bases from J, with 16 bases in between. Looked up from germline, CDR1 is SEHNR and CDR2 is FQNEAQ (reference sequence). This CDR3 has 14 residues.